The present TCR beta chain was sequenced within a study of PD-1 blockade in mismatch repair-deficient tumors (dated by TCRdb to about 2017). Background for the entire study: Between late 2013 and late 2016, the trial enrolled approximately 90 consecutive patients with eleven to twelve types of mismatch repair-deficient cancer, all of whom had received prior treatment and were progressing. Tumor-associated T cell clones were tracked in the peripheral blood of patients responding to PD-1 blockade by deep sequencing of TCR CDR3 regions.

This clone was detected only once. The clone's antigen remains unknown. Base quality data are lacking; no much larger clone is found one base away. Receptor amplification or capture employed the immunoSEQ multiplex PCR assay. Here the immuneACCESS table is served through TCRdb, limited to in-frame sequences with V and J called. Missing clones are a known gap in these copies; in checked studies unresolved V genes cover under half, and the rest lacks a known reason. The sample table lists around 18,000 clones, 84% of them with a count of one. The top ten clonotypes cover 1.6% of the sample. For every enrolled patient, mismatch repair deficiency was confirmed by either polymerase chain reaction or immunohistochemistry. TCR sequencing was carried out for three patients who responded to pembrolizumab therapy. Pembrolizumab PD-1 blockade was prospectively tested in advanced mismatch repair-deficient cancers, regardless of tissue of origin, in the phase II trial. Peripheral blood T cell samples were gathered serially, both before PD-1 blockade started and at multiple time points afterward. Blood sampling time points were reported as weeks after the first dose of pembrolizumab.

The paper's findings and limits, for the study overall: Tumor-resident clones, often undetectable in blood before treatment, expanded rapidly after pembrolizumab and then contracted, generally before radiologic responses.

For CDR1 and CDR2, the germline V gene lists WSHSY and SAAADI. Inclusive of the bounding cysteine and phenylalanine, the CDR3 is 13 residues long. The read is trimmed to its CDR3 DNA, 39 bases read in frame from base 1. From V the trimming removes 6 bases and from J it removes 7 bases, while the gene matches leave 5 bases of the junction unaccounted for. In this chain, TRBV10-2 is recombined with TRBJ2-1; 8 central nucleotides agree with TRBD2. Sequencing used PBMCs, obtained about 22 weeks after starting pembrolizumab. The source of this sequence is an adult with mismatch repair-deficient cancer. For the CDR3, the sequence is CASSFSGTNEQFF. Read as DNA, the sequence is TGCGCCAGCAGCTTTAGCGGGACTAATGAGCAGTTCTTC.